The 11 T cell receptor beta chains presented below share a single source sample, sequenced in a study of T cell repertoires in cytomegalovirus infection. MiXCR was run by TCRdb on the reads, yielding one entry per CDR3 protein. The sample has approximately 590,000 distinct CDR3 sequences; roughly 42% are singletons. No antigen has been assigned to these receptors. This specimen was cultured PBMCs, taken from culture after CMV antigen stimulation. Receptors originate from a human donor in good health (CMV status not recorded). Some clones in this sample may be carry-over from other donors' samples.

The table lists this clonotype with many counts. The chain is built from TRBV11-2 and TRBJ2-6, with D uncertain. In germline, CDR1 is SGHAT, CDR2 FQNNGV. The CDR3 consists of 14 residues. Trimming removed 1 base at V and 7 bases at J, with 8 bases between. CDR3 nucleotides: TGTGCCAGCAGCTTAGGAAGGGTTGCCAACGTCCTGACTTTC. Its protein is CASSLGRVANVLTF.

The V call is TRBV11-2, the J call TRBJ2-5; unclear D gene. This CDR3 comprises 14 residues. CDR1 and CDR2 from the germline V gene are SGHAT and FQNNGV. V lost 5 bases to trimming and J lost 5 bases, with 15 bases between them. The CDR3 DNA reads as TGTGCCAGCAGCCCGAGGCACCAGAGGGAGACCCAGTACTTC. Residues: CASSPRHQRETQYF.

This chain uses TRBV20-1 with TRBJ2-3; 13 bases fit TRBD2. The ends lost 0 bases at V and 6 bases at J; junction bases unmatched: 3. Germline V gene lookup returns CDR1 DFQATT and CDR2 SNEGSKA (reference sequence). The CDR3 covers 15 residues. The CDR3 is CSAREGLAGQDTQYF. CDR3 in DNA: TGCAGTGCTAGAGAGGGACTAGCGGGGCAGGATACGCAGTATTTT.

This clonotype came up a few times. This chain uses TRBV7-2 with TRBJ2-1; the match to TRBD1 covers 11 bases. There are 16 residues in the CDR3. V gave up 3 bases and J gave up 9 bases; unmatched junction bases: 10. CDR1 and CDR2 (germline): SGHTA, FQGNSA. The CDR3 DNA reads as TGTGCCAGCAGCTTCTCTCCGGGACAGGGGGGCATTGAGCAGTTCTTC. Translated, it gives CASSFSPGQGGIEQFF.

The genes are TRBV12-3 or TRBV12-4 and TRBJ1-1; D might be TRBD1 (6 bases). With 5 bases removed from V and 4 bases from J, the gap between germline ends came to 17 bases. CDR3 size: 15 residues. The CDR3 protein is CASSLGGGRITEAFF. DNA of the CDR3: TGTGCCAGCAGTCTGGGCGGGGGGCGAATCACTGAAGCTTTCTTT.

The CDR3, as DNA: TGTGCCAGCAGCCGCCGGGACAGGGCTGAAAAACTGTTTTTT. Protein sequence: CASSRRDRAEKLFF. V is TRBV5-4 and J is TRBJ1-4; 9 bases line up with TRBD1. CDR1 is SGHNT, CDR2 YYREEE, per germline (reference sequence). Losses at the gene ends were 4 bases for V and 7 bases for J; bases not matched to a gene: 5. The CDR3 extends over 14 amino acids.

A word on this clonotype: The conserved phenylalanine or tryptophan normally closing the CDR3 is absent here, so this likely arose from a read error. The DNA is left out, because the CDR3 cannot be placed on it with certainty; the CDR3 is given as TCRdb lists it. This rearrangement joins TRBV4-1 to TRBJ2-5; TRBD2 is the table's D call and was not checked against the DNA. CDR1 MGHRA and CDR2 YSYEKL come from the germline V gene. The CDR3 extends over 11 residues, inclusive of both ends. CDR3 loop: CASSQGDSCFR.

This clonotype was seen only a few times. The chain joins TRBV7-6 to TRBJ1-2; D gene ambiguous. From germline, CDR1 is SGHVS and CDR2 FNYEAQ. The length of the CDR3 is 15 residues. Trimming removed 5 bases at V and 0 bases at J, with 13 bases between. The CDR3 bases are TGTGCCAGCAGCCCCTCGACGACTCCTAACTATGGCTACACCTTC. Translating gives CASSPSTTPNYGYTF.

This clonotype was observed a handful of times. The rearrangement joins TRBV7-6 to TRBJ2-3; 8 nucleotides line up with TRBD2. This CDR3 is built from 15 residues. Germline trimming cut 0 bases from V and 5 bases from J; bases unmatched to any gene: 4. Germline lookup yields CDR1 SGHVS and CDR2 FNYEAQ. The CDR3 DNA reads TGTGCCAGCAGCTTAGCAAGAGCGGGAGTAGATACGCAGTATTTT. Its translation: CASSLARAGVDTQYF.

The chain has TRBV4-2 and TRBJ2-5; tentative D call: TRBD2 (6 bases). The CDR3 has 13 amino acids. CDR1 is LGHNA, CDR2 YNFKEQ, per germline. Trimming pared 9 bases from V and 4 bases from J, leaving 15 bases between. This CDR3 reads CASGRRGGETQYF. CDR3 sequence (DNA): TGTGCCAGTGGGAGGCGGGGAGGAGAGACCCAGTACTTC.

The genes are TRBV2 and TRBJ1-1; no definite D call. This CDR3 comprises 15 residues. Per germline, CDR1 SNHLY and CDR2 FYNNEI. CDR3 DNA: TGTGACAACAAACCTCCTACTGGAGGATACACTGAAGCTTTCTTT. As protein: CDNKPPTGGYTEAFF.